The T cell receptor beta chain under discussion was sequenced for a study of coeliac disease. This clone appeared a few times. Its target is not known. Cells were frozen in aliquots of around 490,000, and one aliquot per fraction was sequenced. The germline V gene encodes CDR1 SGHVS and CDR2 FQNEAQ. Between the trimmed V and J ends, which lost 4 bases and 5 bases, there was a span of 11 bases. This CDR3 contains 13 residues. The protocol was immunoSEQ multiplex PCR, while the TCRdb copy is restricted to in-frame clones and leaves out a portion. Here the sample spans about 3,300 clones, roughly 70% being singletons. Study-wide results and caveats: Lamina propria and intraepithelial cell fractions may contain each other's cells. Active celiac intraepithelial and lamina propria samples had lower TRB and TRG clonality than control samples.

Sequencing was performed on lymphocytes from the gut lamina propria. V is TRBV7-8 and J is TRBJ1-1; D might be TRBD1 (6 bases). The clonotype comes from a man older than 75 without celiac disease. The CDR3: CASSWGPGTEAFF. In DNA form, the CDR3 reads TGTGCCAGCAGCTGGGGGCCCGGGACTGAAGCTTTCTTT.